The sequence of this T cell receptor beta chain was determined in a study of radiotherapy plus CTLA-4 blockade in lung cancer. Study at large: Objective responses were observed in around 17% of patients, and disease control was achieved by roughly 30%. Study outcomes and limitations: Response, reportedly, was best predicted by interferon-beta along with early blood T cell clone dynamics. Clones of tumor-derived TCRs expanded in blood after radiotherapy plus ipilimumab.

Chemo-refractory metastatic non-small-cell lung cancer patients underwent focal radiation alongside CTLA-4 blockade with ipilimumab. This clone was detected once. Its antigen is as yet unknown. Trimming took 6 bases from V and 8 from J, leaving 11 bases between them. Germline-derived CDR1 and CDR2 are MDHEN and SYDVKM. The CDR3 is 12 amino acids. Data came from immunoSEQ multiplex PCR; TCRdb stores just in-frame clones and leaves some out. This table holds 80,000 or so clones, more than 60% found once. This specimen was peripheral blood, taken from a patient treated with radiotherapy plus ipilimumab. The genes are TRBV28 and TRBJ2-1; tentative D call: TRBD1 (6 bases). This TCR was recovered from a human donor with non-small cell lung cancer who had a partial response to radiotherapy plus ipilimumab. Some clones in this sample may be carry-over from other donors' samples. The DNA for the CDR3 is TGTGCCAGCAGGATACAGGGTTATGAGCAGTTCTTC. It encodes CASRIQGYEQFF. Full variable domain (missing parts from reference TRBV28 and TRBJ2-1): DVKVTQSSRYLVKRTGEKVFLECVQDMDHENMFWYRQDPGLGLRLIYFSYDVKMKEKGDIPEGYSVSREKKERFSLILESASTNQTSMYLCASRIQGYEQFFGPGTRLTVL.